This T cell receptor (beta chain) is drawn from a study of Graves' ophthalmopathy and Graves' hyperthyroidism. Germline lookup yields CDR1 SQVTM and CDR2 ANQGSEA. Trimming pared 4 bases from V and 8 bases from J, leaving 11 bases between. This CDR3 contains 11 residues. Calling hyperthyroidism stable required that no ophthalmopathy show up within 18 months of follow-up. The study recruited hyperthyroidism patients aged 18 to 65 who were newly diagnosed, under 2 months' duration. This clonotype was observed many times. RNA transcripts provided the template for amplifying TCR beta CDR3 regions. An opening RT-PCR round employed HTBI primers and preceded a second-round multiplex PCR. TCRdb recomputed calls from the multiplex PCR reads with MiXCR, one row per CDR3 protein. The sample records some 39,000 distinct CDR3 sequences, around half being singletons.

The chain is built from TRBV29-1 and TRBJ1-1, with D possibly TRBD1 on 6 matching bases. The receptor was isolated from an adult woman with stable Graves' hyperthyroidism. Sequencing was done on a sample of peripheral blood. CDR3 sequence reads: CSVVAGTEAFF. CDR3 nucleotides: TGCAGCGTTGTGGCTGGGACAGAAGCTTTCTTT.